The 29 T cell receptor beta chains reported below all come from one sample, sequenced in a study of cytomegalovirus exposure and HLA in healthy donors. The PCR employed 60 Vbeta primers together with 13 Jbeta primers. The protocol was immunoSEQ multiplex PCR, while the TCRdb copy is restricted to in-frame clones and leaves out a portion. The sample is made up of fewer than 30,000 clones, and the top ten hold 0.71% of it. The sample consisted of PBMCs. These TCRs come from a man aged 25 to 40 in good health and CMV-seronegative.

The rearrangement links TRBV28 to TRBJ2-1; 8 bases agree with TRBD1. Trimming at V came to 10 bases and at J to 6 bases, leaving 11 bases not matched to a gene. Germline-derived CDR1 and CDR2 are MDHEN and SYDVKM. The CDR3 runs 14 residues. CDR3 coding DNA: TGTGCCACCACACGGACAGGGTTTGGCAATGAGCAGTTCTTC. Translating gives CATTRTGFGNEQFF.

The chain joins TRBV29-1 to TRBJ2-7; D perhaps matches TRBD2 (5 bases). Germline CDR1 and CDR2: SQVTM and ANQGSEA. V gave up 3 bases and J gave up 2 bases, with 8 bases separating them. The CDR3 totals 12 residues. The chain's CDR3 is CSVDGDAYEQYF. CDR3 in DNA: TGCAGCGTTGACGGGGATGCCTACGAGCAGTACTTC.

The V gene is TRBV6-5, the J gene TRBJ2-3, with 8 bases fitting TRBD2. The CDR3 has 14 residues. V gave up 6 bases and J gave up 5 bases; unmatched junction bases: 7. Germline V lookup: CDR1 MNHEY, CDR2 SVGAGI. Written as DNA, the CDR3 is TGTGCCAGCAGCCGGCGGGGGGAAGAAGATACGCAGTATTTT. It translates to CASSRRGEEDTQYF.

The chain couples TRBV29-1 to TRBJ2-5; the match to TRBD1 covers 12 bases. Germline lookup yields CDR1 SQVTM and CDR2 ANQGSEA. The CDR3 length is 14 residues. Unmatched junction bases numbered 6, after V lost 5 bases and J lost 5 bases. CDR3 nucleotides: TGCAGCGTTTCCGGGACAGGGGGCGTTGAGACCCAGTACTTC. It codes for CSVSGTGGVETQYF. The full variable domain, its missing parts supplied by reference TRBV29-1 and TRBJ2-5, is SAVISQKPSRDICQRGTSLTIQCQVDSQVTMMFWYRQQPGQSLTLIATANQGSEATYESGFVIDKFPISRPNLTFSTLTVSNMSPEDSSIYLCSVSGTGGVETQYFGPGTRLLVL.

The chain uses TRBV7-9 and TRBJ2-7, with D possibly being TRBD1 (7 bases). V gave up 1 base and J gave up 5 bases, with 18 bases separating them. Germline CDR1 and CDR2: SEHNR and FQNEAQ (reference sequence). The CDR3 spans 16 residues. The CDR3 protein is CASSLGGGTEENEQYF. In DNA form, the CDR3 reads TGTGCCAGCAGCTTAGGCGGCGGGACAGAAGAGAACGAGCAGTACTTC.

The rearrangement links TRBV27 to TRBJ2-4; TRBD2 aligns across 9 bases. Germline V lookup: CDR1 MNHEY, CDR2 SMNVEV (reference sequence). V shed 1 base, J shed 0 bases, and the junction held 7 bases outside the gene matches. There are 18 residues in the CDR3. CDR3 in amino acids: CASSLLAGGVLAKNIQYF. Here the CDR3 DNA reads TGTGCCAGCAGTTTATTGGCGGGAGGGGTACTAGCCAAAAACATTCAGTACTTC.

This chain uses TRBV28 with TRBJ2-1; 10 bases fit TRBD2. V lost 5 bases, J lost 6 bases, and 7 bases stayed unmatched. The CDR3 contains 15 residues. Germline lookup yields CDR1 MDHEN and CDR2 SYDVKM. Here the CDR3 reads CASSPPGLAINEQFF. Here the CDR3 DNA reads TGTGCCAGCAGTCCTCCGGGACTAGCGATCAATGAGCAGTTCTTC.

V and J are TRBV28 and TRBJ2-7, with 14 bases aligning to TRBD2. The CDR3 spans 17 residues. V shed 4 bases and J 6 bases; nucleotides not matched to a gene: 11. Per germline, CDR1 MDHEN and CDR2 SYDVKM. In DNA form, the CDR3 reads TGTGCCAGCAGTTCAGGCCCGGGGGGACTAGCGGGAGCCGAGCAGTACTTC. Translating it yields CASSSGPGGLAGAEQYF. Filled out from reference TRBV28 and TRBJ2-7, the complete variable domain reads DVKVTQSSRYLVKRTGEKVFLECVQDMDHENMFWYRQDPGLGLRLIYFSYDVKMKEKGDIPEGYSVSREKKERFSLILESASTNQTSMYLCASSSGPGGLAGAEQYFGPGTRLTVT.

The rearrangement joins TRBV19 to TRBJ1-2; D remains ambiguous. V shed 0 bases and J shed 2 bases, with 10 bases lying between them. This CDR3 comprises 15 residues. CDR1 and CDR2 (germline): LNHDA, SQIVND (reference sequence). The CDR3 here is CASSIDVRLNYGYTF. The CDR3 nucleotides are TGTGCCAGTAGTATAGACGTCAGACTGAACTATGGCTACACCTTC.

This chain joins TRBV13 and TRBJ2-5; perhaps TRBD1 as D (6 bases). There are 16 residues in the CDR3. V was pared by 3 bases and J by 0 bases, with 14 bases between. Germline V gene sequence: CDR1 PRHDT, CDR2 FYEKMQ (reference sequence). The CDR3 loop is CASSFQQGLYQETQYF. CDR3 coding DNA: TGTGCCAGCAGCTTTCAACAGGGCCTTTACCAAGAGACCCAGTACTTC.

The gene calls are TRBV5-4 and TRBJ2-1; weak D call: TRBD2 (6 bases). Trimming removed 2 bases at V and 7 bases at J, with 19 bases between. The CDR3 sequence is 16 residues long. CDR1 and CDR2 from the germline V gene are SGHNT and YYREEE (reference sequence). CDR3 loop: CASSLPLGRGLNEQFF. The CDR3 DNA is TGTGCCAGCAGCTTACCACTGGGGCGGGGATTAAATGAGCAGTTCTTC. The entire variable domain, with the rest obtained from reference TRBV5-4 and TRBJ2-1, is as follows: ETGVTQSPTHLIKTRGQQVTLRCSSQSGHNTVSWYQQALGQGPQFIFQYYREEENGRGNFPPRFSGLQFPNYSSELNVNALELDDSALYLCASSLPLGRGLNEQFFGPGTRLTVL.

This chain connects TRBV2 to TRBJ2-5, with 12 bases identical to TRBD2. The V and J ends lost 6 bases and 4 bases, in that order; junction bases with no gene match: 9. CDR1 is SNHLY and CDR2 is FYNNEI in the germline V gene. This CDR3 spans 16 amino acids. The CDR3 loop is CASSGTSGSRGETQYF. The CDR3, as DNA: TGTGCCAGCAGCGGGACTAGCGGGTCGAGAGGAGAGACCCAGTACTTC. The full variable domain, its missing parts supplied by reference TRBV2 and TRBJ2-5, is EPEVTQTPSHQVTQMGQEVILRCVPISNHLYFYWYRQILGQKVEFLVSFYNNEISEKSEIFDDQFSVERPDGSNFTLKIRSTKLEDSAMYFCASSGTSGSRGETQYFGPGTRLLVL.

This rearrangement joins TRBV5-6 to TRBJ1-2, with D perhaps TRBD1 (6 bases). This CDR3 is 14 amino acids long. V lost 4 bases to trimming and J lost 4 bases, with 14 bases between them. The germline V gene has CDR1 SGHDT and CDR2 YYEEEE. As DNA, the CDR3 is TGTGCCAGCAGCCTGATCGGACAGTTCTATGGCTACACCTTC. Translating it yields CASSLIGQFYGYTF. Looking up the rest from reference TRBV5-6 and TRBJ1-2 gives the full variable domain: DAGVTQSPTHLIKTRGQQVTLRCSPKSGHDTVSWYQQALGQGPQFIFQYYEEEERQRGNFPDRFSGHQFPNYSSELNVNALLLGDSALYLCASSLIGQFYGYTFGSGTRLTVV.

This rearrangement joins TRBV2 to TRBJ2-3; D is possibly TRBD1 (5 bases). Trimming cost V 4 bases and J 4 bases, with 6 bases left between them. The CDR3 totals 12 residues. The germline gives CDR1 SNHLY, CDR2 FYNNEI. CDR3 coding DNA: TGTGCCAGCAGTGTCAGGGCAGATACGCAGTATTTT. This gives the protein CASSVRADTQYF.

V gene TRBV6-1 combines with J gene TRBJ2-3; unclear D gene. The V end lost 8 bases, the J end lost 2 bases, and 5 bases lay between the germline ends. Germline loops: CDR1 MNHNS, CDR2 SASEGT. The CDR3 sequence is 11 residues long. The CDR3: CASRVTDTQYF. In DNA, the CDR3 is TGTGCCAGCCGGGTCACAGATACGCAGTATTTT.

The chain is built from TRBV9 and TRBJ2-7; D may be TRBD2 (5 bases). The ends were cut back, 5 bases at V and 6 bases at J, with 12 bases in the middle. Germline-derived CDR1 and CDR2 are SGDLS and YYNGEE. This CDR3 has 12 amino acids. CDR3 sequence reads: CASSPPGSEQYF. As DNA, the CDR3 is TGTGCCAGCAGTCCACCGGGGAGCGAGCAGTACTTC.

V gene TRBV5-1 combines with J gene TRBJ1-2; 8 bases line up with TRBD1. With 1 base clipped from V and 7 bases from J, the junction kept 12 bases outside the gene matches. This CDR3 region has 16 residues. Germline CDR1 is SGHRS and CDR2 is YFSETQ. The CDR3: CASSLIGGQVTSGYTF. CDR3 in DNA: TGCGCCAGCAGCTTGATCGGGGGACAGGTGACTTCTGGCTACACCTTC. The variable domain in full, with the rest retrieved from reference TRBV5-1 and TRBJ1-2, is KAGVTQTPRYLIKTRGQQVTLSCSPISGHRSVSWYQQTPGQGLQFLFEYFSETQRNKGNFPGRFSGRQFSNSRSEMNVSTLELGDSALYLCASSLIGGQVTSGYTFGSGTRLTVV.

The chain uses TRBV14 and TRBJ2-1; D uncertain. This CDR3 has 14 residues. Per germline, CDR1 SGHDN and CDR2 FVKESK. The V end lost 2 bases, the J end lost 3 bases, and 8 bases lay between the germline ends. CDR3 DNA: TGTGCCAGCAGCCAAAGCTCGGGCTACAATGAGCAGTTCTTC. It codes for CASSQSSGYNEQFF.

The CDR3 DNA sequence: TGTGCCATCAGAGCGGGGCACTCCTACAATGAGCAGTTCTTC. It encodes CAIRAGHSYNEQFF. The V gene is TRBV10-3, the J gene TRBJ2-1, with 7 bases aligning to TRBD2. This CDR3 has 14 residues. Trimming at V came to 6 bases and at J to 0 bases, leaving 2 bases not matched to a gene. The germline gives CDR1 ENHRY, CDR2 SYGVKD.

V gene TRBV6-5 combines with J gene TRBJ2-2; TRBD2 might be the D (7 bases). The germline CDR1 and CDR2 sequences are MNHEY and SVGAGI. The germline V and J ends were trimmed by 10 bases and 5 bases, with 17 bases remaining between them. This CDR3 comprises 14 residues. The CDR3: CAIARGARTGELFF. CDR3 sequence (DNA): TGTGCCATTGCTCGGGGGGCGCGGACCGGGGAGCTGTTTTTT.

Notes on this clone: An end of the junction differs from the germline gene, which may be a read error. The chain recombines TRBV4-2 with TRBJ2-4; 16 nucleotides line up with TRBD2. Germline assignment: CDR1 LGHNA and CDR2 YNFKEQ. CDR3 size: 14 residues. The CDR3 reads CASSPGLAGGPRHF. For the CDR3, the DNA is TGTGCCAGCAGCCCGGGACTAGCGGGGGGGCCGAGGCATTTC.

The V and J genes are TRBV6-1 and TRBJ2-7; 13 bases align to TRBD2. With 4 bases clipped from V and 5 bases from J, the junction kept 5 bases outside the gene matches. The CDR3 sequence is 15 residues long. The germline V gene encodes CDR1 MNHNS and CDR2 SASEGT. CDR3 sequence (DNA): TGTGCCAGCAGTGGCGGGACTAGCGGGATAGACGAGCAGTACTTC. It encodes CASSGGTSGIDEQYF.

The chain couples TRBV30 to TRBJ2-3; TRBD2 matches 16 bases. V dropped 3 bases and J dropped 6; count of bases not matched to a gene: 6. This CDR3 contains 16 residues. CDR1 and CDR2 (germline): GTSNPN, SVGIG (reference sequence). CDR3 coding DNA: TGTGCCTGGAGCTCGGGACTAGCGGGGGGGCGGGATACGCAGTATTTT. Encoded protein: CAWSSGLAGGRDTQYF.

This chain joins TRBV6-5 and TRBJ2-3; D perhaps matches TRBD1 (5 bases). The germline V gene has CDR1 MNHEY and CDR2 SVGAGI. This CDR3 has 13 residues. Deletions cut 7 bases from V and 4 bases from J, with 12 bases between. Here the CDR3 DNA reads TGTGCCAGCACCGAAGTAGGGGCAGATACGCAGTATTTT. It translates to CASTEVGADTQYF.

The J gene is TRBJ2-1, the V gene TRBV18; 13 bases fit TRBD2. The CDR3 has 17 amino acids. The V gene's germline CDR1 is KGHSH and CDR2 LQKENI. V shed 3 bases and J 10 bases; nucleotides not matched to a gene: 12. The CDR3 protein is CASSPRTSGGDRGEQFF. The CDR3, as DNA: TGTGCCAGCTCACCGAGGACTAGCGGGGGTGACCGAGGAGAGCAGTTCTTC.

The chain couples TRBV28 to TRBJ1-1; D may be TRBD1 (6 bases). CDR3 length equals 12 residues. V lost 8 bases to trimming and J lost 3 bases, with 10 bases between them. CDR1 and CDR2 (germline): MDHEN, SYDVKM. The CDR3, as DNA: TGTGCCAGCGGGAGGGGGGACACTGAAGCTTTCTTT. It is translated as CASGRGDTEAFF.

This chain connects TRBV27 to TRBJ2-2, with 9 bases that match TRBD2. From germline, CDR1 is MNHEY and CDR2 SMNVEV (reference sequence). This CDR3 is 18 amino acids long. Trimming cost V 2 bases and J 5 bases; bases outside gene matches: 12. Here the CDR3 DNA reads TGTGCCAGCAGTTTAAACCCGGGACTAGCCCTGAGGACCGGGGAGCTGTTTTTT. Residues: CASSLNPGLALRTGELFF.

This clone is called medium-sized (0.01 to 0.1%) based on its frequency. The chain joins TRBV27 to TRBJ2-7; D is ambiguous. Germline lookup yields CDR1 MNHEY and CDR2 SMNVEV (reference sequence). The germline V and J ends were trimmed by 4 bases and 5 bases, with 12 bases remaining between them. This CDR3 is 13 amino acids long. CDR3 sequence reads: CASSSWLEHEQYF. Here the CDR3 DNA reads TGTGCCAGCAGTTCCTGGCTAGAACACGAGCAGTACTTC.

The V gene is TRBV28, the J gene TRBJ2-1; 9 bases align to TRBD2. The CDR3 contains 18 residues. The J segment lost 0 bases and the V segment lost 2 bases, leaving 8 bases of the junction unmatched. Germline CDR1 is MDHEN and CDR2 is SYDVKM. The CDR3 is CASSLTPSSGSSYNEQFF. In DNA form, the CDR3 reads TGTGCCAGCAGTTTAACGCCTAGTAGCGGGAGCTCCTACAATGAGCAGTTCTTC. The whole variable domain, remainder taken from reference TRBV28 and TRBJ2-1, is DVKVTQSSRYLVKRTGEKVFLECVQDMDHENMFWYRQDPGLGLRLIYFSYDVKMKEKGDIPEGYSVSREKKERFSLILESASTNQTSMYLCASSLTPSSGSSYNEQFFGPGTRLTVL.